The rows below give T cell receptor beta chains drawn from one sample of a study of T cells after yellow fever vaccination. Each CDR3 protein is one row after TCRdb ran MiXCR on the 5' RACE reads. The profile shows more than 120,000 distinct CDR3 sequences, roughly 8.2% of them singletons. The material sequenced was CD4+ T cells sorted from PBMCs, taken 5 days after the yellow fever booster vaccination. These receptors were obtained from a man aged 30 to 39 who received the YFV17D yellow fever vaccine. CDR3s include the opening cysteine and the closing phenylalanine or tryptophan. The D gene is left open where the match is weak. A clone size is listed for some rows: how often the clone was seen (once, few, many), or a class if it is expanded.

DNA: TGTGCCAGCAGTTTGGGAGGTGGCACTGGGGCCAACGTCCTGACTTTC; CDR3: CASSLGGGTGANVLTF; J: TRBJ2-6; V: TRBV5-6; size: .; D: .
DNA: TGTGCCAGCAGCATCCCGGGGTTCCGCGGGGATGAGCAGTTCTTC; CDR3: CASSIPGFRGDEQFF; J: TRBJ2-1; V: TRBV7-9; size: .; D: .
DNA: TGTGCCAGCAGCTTAACGGGAGGGACCAACGAGCAGTACTTC; CDR3: CASSLTGGTNEQYF; J: TRBJ2-7; V: TRBV7-2; size: many; D: TRBD2
DNA: TGTGCCAGCAGCCAAATATTACTAGCACTCTACAATGAGCAGTTCTTC; CDR3: CASSQILLALYNEQFF; J: TRBJ2-1; V: TRBV3-1; size: many; D: .
DNA: TGTGCCAGCAGCTTAGAACCGTTCTCGCGGGGTGGCTACACCTTC; CDR3: CASSLEPFSRGGYTF; J: TRBJ1-2; V: TRBV13; size: .; D: .
DNA: TGTGCCAGCAGCTACAGTTACAATGAGCAGTTCTTC; CDR3: CASSYSYNEQFF; J: TRBJ2-1; V: TRBV7-2; size: many; D: .
DNA: TGTGCCTGGAGTGGAGGGGTCTCCTACAATGAGCAGTTCTTC; CDR3: CAWSGGVSYNEQFF; J: TRBJ2-1; V: TRBV30; size: few; D: .
DNA: TGTGCCAGCAGTGACGGGAGGGCCCCCGAGCAGTACTTC; CDR3: CASSDGRAPEQYF; J: TRBJ2-7; V: TRBV2; size: many; D: TRBD2
DNA: TGTGCCTGGAACCGTAACACTGAAGCTTTCTTT; CDR3: CAWNRNTEAFF; J: TRBJ1-1; V: TRBV30; size: few; D: .
DNA: TGTGCCAGCAGCCTTGGCGGGAGAATCCAAGAGACCCAGTACTTC; CDR3: CASSLGGRIQETQYF; J: TRBJ2-5; V: TRBV28; size: many; D: TRBD2
DNA: TGTGCCAGCAGCTTCGACCTCAGGGGCCGACCCACCGGGGAGCTGTTTTTT; CDR3: CASSFDLRGRPTGELFF; J: TRBJ2-2; V: TRBV5-6; size: many; D: .
DNA: TGTGCCAGCAGCCCTCTGAGCCTAATGGGGGAGACCCAGTACTTC; CDR3: CASSPLSLMGETQYF; J: TRBJ2-5; V: TRBV11-2; size: many; D: .
DNA: TGTGCCACCAGTGACTTTCAGGGAACCCAAGAGACCCAGTACTTC; CDR3: CATSDFQGTQETQYF; J: TRBJ2-5; V: TRBV24-1; size: many; D: .
DNA: TGCGCCAGCAGCGGTACCGGGACAGGGGCCGAGCAGTACTTC; CDR3: CASSGTGTGAEQYF; J: TRBJ2-7; V: TRBV5-1; size: medium-sized; D: TRBD1
DNA: TGCAGTGCTAGAGACTCGGGACAGGGGGCGGGAAAACTGTTTTTT; CDR3: CSARDSGQGAGKLFF; J: TRBJ1-4; V: TRBV20-1; size: many; D: TRBD1
DNA: TGTGCCTGGAGTGTAAATCTGGGAATCTACGAGCAGTACTTC; CDR3: CAWSVNLGIYEQYF; J: TRBJ2-7; V: TRBV30; size: few; D: .
DNA: TGTGCCAGCAGCTCTCCGGGACAGGCCTACAATGAGCAGTTCTTC; CDR3: CASSSPGQAYNEQFF; J: TRBJ2-1; V: TRBV7-9; size: many; D: TRBD1
DNA: TGTGCCAGCTCAACGATTGGTGAAGCTTTCTTT; CDR3: CASSTIGEAFF; J: TRBJ1-1; V: TRBV18; size: many; D: .
DNA: TGTGCCAGCAGCACCAGGGGGCGCGGTCAGCCCCAGCATTTT; CDR3: CASSTRGRGQPQHF; J: TRBJ1-5; V: TRBV5-6; size: .; D: TRBD1